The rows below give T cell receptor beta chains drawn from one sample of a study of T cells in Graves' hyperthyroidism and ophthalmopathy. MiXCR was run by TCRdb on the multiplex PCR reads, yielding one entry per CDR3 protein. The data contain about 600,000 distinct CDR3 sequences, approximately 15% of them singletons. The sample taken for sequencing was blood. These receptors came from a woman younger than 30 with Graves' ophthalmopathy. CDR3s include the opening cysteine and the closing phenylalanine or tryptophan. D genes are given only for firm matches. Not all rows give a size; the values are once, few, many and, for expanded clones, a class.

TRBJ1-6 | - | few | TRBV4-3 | CASSQFVVESSPLHF | TGCGCCAGCAGCCAATTCGTGGTGGAGAGCTCACCCCTCCACTTT
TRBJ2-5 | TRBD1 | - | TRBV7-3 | CASSLTGASGGTQYF | TGTGCCAGCAGCTTGACAGGGGCCTCAGGAGGGACCCAGTACTTC
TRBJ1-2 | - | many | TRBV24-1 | CATKYQETSYTF | TGTGCCACCAAATATCAGGAAACGAGCTACACCTTC
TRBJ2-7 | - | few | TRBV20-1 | CSARDKGGRLYYEQYF | TGCAGTGCTAGAGATAAGGGCGGCAGGCTGTACTACGAGCAGTACTTC
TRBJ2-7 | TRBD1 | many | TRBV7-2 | CASSTGGYYEQYF | TGTGCCAGCAGTACAGGGGGCTACTACGAGCAGTACTTC
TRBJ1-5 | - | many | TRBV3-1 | CASSPTGYSNQPQHF | TGTGCCAGCAGCCCGACGGGTTATAGCAATCAGCCCCAGCATTTT
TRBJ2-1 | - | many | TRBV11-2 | CASSPIRGLRNEQFF | TGTGCCAGCAGCCCGATTCGGGGTTTGAGGAATGAGCAGTTCTTC
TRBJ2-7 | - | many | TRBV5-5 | CASSLPTGYEQYF | TGTGCCAGCAGCTTGCCCACGGGCTACGAGCAGTACTTC
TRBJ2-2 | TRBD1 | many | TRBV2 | CASSAGQGYTGELFF | TGTGCCAGCAGCGCGGGACAGGGGTACACCGGGGAGCTGTTTTTT
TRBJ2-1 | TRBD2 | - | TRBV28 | CASSSLCLAGAYNEQFF | TGTGCCAGCAGTAGTTTATGTCTAGCGGGAGCCTACAATGAGCAGTTCTTC
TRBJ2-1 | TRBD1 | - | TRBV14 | CASRPTGTGAYNEQFF | TGTGCCAGCAGACCAACCGGGACAGGGGCCTACAATGAGCAGTTCTTC
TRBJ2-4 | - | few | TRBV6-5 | CASSYSRGRVAKNIQYF | TGTGCCAGCAGTTACTCTCGGGGCAGAGTAGCCAAAAACATTCAGTACTTC
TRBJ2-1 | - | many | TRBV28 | CASSLNILNEQFF | TGTGCCAGCAGTTTAAACATCCTCAATGAGCAGTTCTTC